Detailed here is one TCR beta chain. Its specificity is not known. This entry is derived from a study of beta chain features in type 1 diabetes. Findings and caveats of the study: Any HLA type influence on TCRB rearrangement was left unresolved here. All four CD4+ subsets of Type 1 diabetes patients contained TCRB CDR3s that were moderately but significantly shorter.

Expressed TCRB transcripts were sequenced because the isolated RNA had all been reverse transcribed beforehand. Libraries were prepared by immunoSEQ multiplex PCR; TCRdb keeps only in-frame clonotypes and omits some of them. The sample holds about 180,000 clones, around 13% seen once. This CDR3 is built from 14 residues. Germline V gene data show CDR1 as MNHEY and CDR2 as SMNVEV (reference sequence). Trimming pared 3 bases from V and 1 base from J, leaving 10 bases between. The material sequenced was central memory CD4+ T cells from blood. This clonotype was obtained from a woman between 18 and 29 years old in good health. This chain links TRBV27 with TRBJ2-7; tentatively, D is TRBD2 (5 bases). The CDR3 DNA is TGTGCCAGCAGTTTCAGCCTAGCATCCTACGAGCAGTACTTC. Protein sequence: CASSFSLASYEQYF.